Given below is one T cell receptor beta chain in context. The sample originates from a study of a mutant IDH1 vaccine in newly diagnosed glioma. Time point in this sample: baseline, week 1 (first vaccination visit). The treatment is: pre-vaccination baseline after standard-of-care therapy. Each of the donors came in with new WHO grade 3 or 4 astrocytomas that were IDH1-mutant and ATRX-lost. The germline gives CDR1 MNHEY, CDR2 SMNVEV (reference sequence). This CDR3 contains 16 residues. After removal of 3 bases from V and 0 bases from J, the junction contained 5 bases not matched to a gene. Clones were sequenced by immunoSEQ multiplex PCR, and TCRdb holds only the in-frame ones, with some missing. The table shows about 51,000 clones, with about 80% occurring only once.

This TCR came from a middle-aged woman with glioma. J is TRBJ2-1 and V is TRBV27, with TRBD2 identical over 7 bases. The sequencing used PBMCs, collected from a glioma patient treated with radiotherapy, temozolomide or both. CDR3 in DNA: TGTGCCAGCAGTTTGGGAGCGGGGAGCTCCTACAATGAGCAGTTCTTC. Translation gives CASSLGAGSSYNEQFF.